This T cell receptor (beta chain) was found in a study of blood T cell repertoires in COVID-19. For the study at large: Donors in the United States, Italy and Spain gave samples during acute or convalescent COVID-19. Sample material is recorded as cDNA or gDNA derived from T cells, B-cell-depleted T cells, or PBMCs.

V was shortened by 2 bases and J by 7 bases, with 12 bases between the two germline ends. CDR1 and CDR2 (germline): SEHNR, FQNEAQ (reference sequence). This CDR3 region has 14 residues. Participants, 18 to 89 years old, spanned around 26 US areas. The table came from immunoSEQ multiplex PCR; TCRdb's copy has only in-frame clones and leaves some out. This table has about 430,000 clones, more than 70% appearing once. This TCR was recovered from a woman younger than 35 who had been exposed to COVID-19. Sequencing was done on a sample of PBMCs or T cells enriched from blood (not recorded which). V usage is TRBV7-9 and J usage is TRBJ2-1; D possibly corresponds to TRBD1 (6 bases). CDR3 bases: TGTGCCAGCAGCTTATCAATCAGGGGAAATGAGCAGTTCTTC. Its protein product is CASSLSIRGNEQFF.